This TCR beta chain was sequenced in a study of molecular identifiers for immune sequencing clone quantification. This CDR3 has 13 residues. Germline V gene data show CDR1 as SEHNR and CDR2 as FQNEAQ (reference sequence). In the case of this clonotype: At one end the junction does not follow the germline gene, possibly because of a read error.

A single record per CDR3 protein comes from TCRdb applying MiXCR to the PCR reads. The table includes under 800,000 distinct CDR3 sequences, around 25% detected once. This sequence was found in a human donor in good health. Some libraries in this study had Jurkat cell RNA spiked in. The sequencing sample was made of naive CD8+ T cells from blood, with Jurkat cell RNA spiked in. Subset denoted: FACS-sorted CD8+CD4-CCR7+CD45RA+ naive T cells. This sequence joins TRBV7-9 and TRBJ2-7; the match to TRBD1 covers 7 bases. Here the CDR3 reads CASRQGSSYEQCF. The CDR3 nucleotides are TGTGCCAGCAGACAGGGGTCCTCCTACGAGCAGTGCTTC.